This TCR beta chain was sequenced for a study of blood T cells in healthy people across ages. Study results and caveats: Among T cells, TCR beta diversity per million cells dropped roughly linearly as age rose. The study found TCR beta diversity correlated strongly with naive T cell percentage. Estimates drawn from one million T cells were deemed to understate diversity.

With each sample, at least 6 micrograms of total RNA were extracted. A word on this clonotype: As yet, its antigen is unknown.

Through a sample-barcoded 5' primer and a J-beta primer mix, a second PCR was run for about 6 to 11 cycles. Each CDR3 protein is one row after TCRdb ran MiXCR on the 5' RACE reads. The sample lists approximately 360,000 distinct CDR3 sequences, approximately 52% occurring once. CDR3 length: 20 amino acids. Per the germline V gene, CDR1 is LNHNV and CDR2 is YYDKDF (reference sequence). Trimming took 5 bases from V and 6 from J; bases not matched to a gene: 19. The sequencing input was blood. The TCR sequence derives from a man in his fifties or sixties in good health. The chain links TRBV15 to TRBJ2-1; 13 positions agree with TRBD2. CDR3: CATSSRTGRSTSGRGNEQFF. DNA of the CDR3: TGTGCCACCAGCTCAAGGACAGGGAGGTCTACTAGCGGGAGGGGCAATGAGCAGTTCTTC.